This T cell receptor beta chain was recovered during a study of T-cell reconstitution after alpha-beta-depleted transplantation in children. Points from the study as a whole: The origin of alpha-beta T cells about two months after transplant was reportedly several hundred expanded graft clones. Diversity and T-cell counts at one year after transplant derived mostly from new T cells.

The CDR3 runs 15 residues. Germline V gives CDR1 PRHDT, CDR2 FYEKMQ (reference sequence). Trimming at V came to 4 bases and at J to 8 bases, leaving 8 bases not matched to a gene. As concerns this clonotype: Its antigen is unidentified.

Preparation of the TCRbeta library involved a method that used unique molecular identifiers. TCRdb itself ran the PCR reads through MiXCR, one entry per CDR3 protein. The table records 500,000 to 750,000 distinct CDR3 sequences, 20% to 30% of them present only once. This TCR was sampled from a boy younger than two with Wiskott-Aldrich syndrome, due to receive a stem cell transplant. The chain joins TRBV13 to TRBJ1-4, with 9 bases aligning to TRBD1. Specimen: PBMCs, collected before TCRalphabeta/CD19-depleted stem cell transplant. CDR3 DNA sequence: TGTGCCAGCAGCTCCACCGGACAGGGGCGGGAAAAACTGTTTTTT. Translated: CASSSTGQGREKLFF.